The following is a T cell receptor (beta chain) sequence with its context. The antigen is undetermined. This sample is drawn from a study of cytotoxic CD8 clonotypes in ibrutinib-treated CLL. Study at large: The patient breakdown showed roughly 10 relapsed/refractory and about 16 treatment-naive cases, with approximately 18 IGHV unmutated. Once patients had received a median about twelve months of treatment, range 6 to 36, response samples were obtained. The study, taken as a whole, reports: Whereas clonality rose at ibrutinib response, it declined toward baseline at progression. Relative to age-matched healthy donors, clonality at baseline was higher, and it tracked circulating CD8+ T-cell counts.

Clones were read by immunoSEQ multiplex PCR, and TCRdb kept only the in-frame ones, dropping some. This table has a few thousand clones, approximately 85% appearing once. The CDR3 has 16 amino acids. The germline V gene encodes CDR1 MNHEY and CDR2 SMNVEV (reference sequence). Trimming removed 8 bases at V and 0 bases at J, with 19 bases between. The V call is TRBV27, the J call TRBJ1-2; D is ambiguous. Sequencing was performed on PBMCs, taken before ibrutinib treatment. The receptor was isolated from a human donor with chronic lymphocytic leukemia. This chain's CDR3 is CASCAARSRANYGYTF. In DNA form, the CDR3 reads TGTGCCAGCTGCGCAGCAAGGTCTCGGGCTAACTATGGCTACACCTTC.